This T cell receptor beta chain emerged from a study of tumor and adjacent non-tumor tissue in lung cancer. The library came from three nested PCR rounds adapted from ARM-PCR protocols. TCRdb re-derived calls from the multiplex PCR reads in MiXCR, one entry per CDR3 protein. This sample has approximately 100,000 distinct CDR3 sequences; about 60% occur once, and the top ten carry approximately 19%. No cell sorting was done before RNA was extracted from the tissue. More than 3 cm separated this lung sample from the edge of the tumor. Between August and November 2014, newly diagnosed, chemotherapy-naive lung cancer patients underwent thoracic surgery in China. This clonotype appeared many times. Sequenced input: distant non-tumor lung tissue. This clonotype was obtained from a man between 25 and 39 years old with non-small cell lung cancer.

As DNA, the CDR3 is TGTGCCAGCAAGTCCCGGGAGTTCTCCTACGAGCAGTACTTC. Its translation is CASKSREFSYEQYF. The chain links TRBV13 to TRBJ2-7; possible D gene TRBD2, 6 bases. Germline values: CDR1 PRHDT, CDR2 FYEKMQ (reference sequence). The CDR3 sequence is 14 residues long. V gave up 7 bases and J gave up 0 bases, with 13 bases separating them.